This T cell receptor (beta chain) was profiled in a study of T cells after somatic rescue of genetic block. The CDR3 has 15 residues. Germline V gene lookup returns CDR1 SNHLY and CDR2 FYNNEI. Trimming took 3 bases from V and 4 from J, leaving 12 bases between them. Some clones are missing from TCRdb's copy, which holds only in-frame ones; the method was immunoSEQ multiplex PCR. The sample has approximately 67,000 clones, about 90% seen once. Sequencing was done on a sample of peripheral blood mononuclear cells (PBMCs). The chain combines TRBV2 with TRBJ2-2, with D possibly TRBD2 on 5 matching bases. This clonotype originated in a middle-aged man. DNA of the CDR3: TGTGCCAGCAGTGAGACTAAAGAACCCACCGGGGAGCTGTTTTTT. It encodes CASSETKEPTGELFF.